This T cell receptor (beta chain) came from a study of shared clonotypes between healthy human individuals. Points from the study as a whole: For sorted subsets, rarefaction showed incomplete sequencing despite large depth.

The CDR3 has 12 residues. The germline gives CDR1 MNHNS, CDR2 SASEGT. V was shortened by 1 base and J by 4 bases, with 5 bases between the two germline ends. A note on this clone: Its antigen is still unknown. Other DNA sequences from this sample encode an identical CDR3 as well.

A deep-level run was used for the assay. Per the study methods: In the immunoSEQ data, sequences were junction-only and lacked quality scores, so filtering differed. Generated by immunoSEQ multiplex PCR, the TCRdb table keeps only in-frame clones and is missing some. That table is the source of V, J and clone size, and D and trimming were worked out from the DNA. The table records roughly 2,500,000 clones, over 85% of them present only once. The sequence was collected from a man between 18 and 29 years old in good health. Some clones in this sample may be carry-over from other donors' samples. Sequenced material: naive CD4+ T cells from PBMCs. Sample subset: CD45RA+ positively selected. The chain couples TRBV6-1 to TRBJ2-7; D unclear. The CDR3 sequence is CASSEVAYEQYF. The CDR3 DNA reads TGTGCCAGCAGTGAAGTTGCGTACGAGCAGTACTTC.